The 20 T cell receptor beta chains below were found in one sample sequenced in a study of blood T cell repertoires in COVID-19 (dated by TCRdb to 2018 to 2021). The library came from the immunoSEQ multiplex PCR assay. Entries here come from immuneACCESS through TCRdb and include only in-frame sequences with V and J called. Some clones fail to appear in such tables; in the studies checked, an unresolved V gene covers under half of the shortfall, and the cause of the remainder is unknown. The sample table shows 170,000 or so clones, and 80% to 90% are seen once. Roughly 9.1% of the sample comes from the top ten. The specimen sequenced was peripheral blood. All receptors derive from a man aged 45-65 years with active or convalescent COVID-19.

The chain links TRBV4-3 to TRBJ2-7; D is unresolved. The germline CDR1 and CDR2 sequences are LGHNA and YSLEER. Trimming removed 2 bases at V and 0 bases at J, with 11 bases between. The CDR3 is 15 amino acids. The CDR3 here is CASSQSIVSSYEQYF. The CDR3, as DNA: TGCGCCAGCAGCCAATCGATCGTGAGCTCCTACGAGCAGTACTTC.

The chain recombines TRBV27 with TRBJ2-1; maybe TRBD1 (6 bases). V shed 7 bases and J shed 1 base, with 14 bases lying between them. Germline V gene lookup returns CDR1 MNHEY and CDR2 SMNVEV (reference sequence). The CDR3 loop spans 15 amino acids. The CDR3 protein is CASNTNRASYNEQFF. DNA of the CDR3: TGTGCCAGCAATACAAACAGGGCATCCTACAATGAGCAGTTCTTC.

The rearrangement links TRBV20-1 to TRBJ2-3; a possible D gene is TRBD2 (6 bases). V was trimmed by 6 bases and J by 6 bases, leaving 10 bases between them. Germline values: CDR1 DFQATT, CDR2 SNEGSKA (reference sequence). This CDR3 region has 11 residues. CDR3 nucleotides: TGCAGTGCGCCGCTAGCGGATACGCAGTATTTT. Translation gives CSAPLADTQYF.

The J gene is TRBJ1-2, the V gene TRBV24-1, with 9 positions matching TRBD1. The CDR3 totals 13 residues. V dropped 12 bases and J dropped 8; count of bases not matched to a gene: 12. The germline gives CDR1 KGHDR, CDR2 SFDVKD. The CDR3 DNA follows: TGTGCCGCGCAGGGACAGGGAAGGGGCGGCTACACCTTC. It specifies CAAQGQGRGGYTF.

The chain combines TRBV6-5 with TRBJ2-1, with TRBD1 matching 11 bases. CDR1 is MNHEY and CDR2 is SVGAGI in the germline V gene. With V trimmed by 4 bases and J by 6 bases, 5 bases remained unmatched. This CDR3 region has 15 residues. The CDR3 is CASSWDGTGGNEQFF. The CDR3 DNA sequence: TGTGCCAGCAGTTGGGACGGGACAGGGGGCAATGAGCAGTTCTTC.

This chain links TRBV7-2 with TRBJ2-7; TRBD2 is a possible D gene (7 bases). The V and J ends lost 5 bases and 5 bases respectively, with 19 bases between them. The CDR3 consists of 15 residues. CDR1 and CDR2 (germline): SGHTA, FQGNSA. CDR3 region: CASSRRGGGGNEQYF. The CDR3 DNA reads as TGTGCCAGCAGCCGTAGAGGGGGGGGCGGGAACGAGCAGTACTTC.

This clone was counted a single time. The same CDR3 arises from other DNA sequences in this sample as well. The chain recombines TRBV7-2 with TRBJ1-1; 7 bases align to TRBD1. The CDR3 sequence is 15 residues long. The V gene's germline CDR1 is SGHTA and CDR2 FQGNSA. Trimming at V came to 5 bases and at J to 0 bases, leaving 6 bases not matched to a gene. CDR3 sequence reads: CASSTQTGMNTEAFF. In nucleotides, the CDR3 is TGTGCCAGCAGCACCCAGACAGGGATGAACACTGAAGCTTTCTTT.

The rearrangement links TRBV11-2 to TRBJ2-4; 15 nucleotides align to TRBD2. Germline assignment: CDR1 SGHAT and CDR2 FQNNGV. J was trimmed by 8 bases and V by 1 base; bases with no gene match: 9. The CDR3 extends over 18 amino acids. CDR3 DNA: TGTGCCAGCAGCTTAGGGACTAGCGGGGGGGATTTTCGAGACATTCAGTACTTC. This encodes CASSLGTSGGDFRDIQYF.

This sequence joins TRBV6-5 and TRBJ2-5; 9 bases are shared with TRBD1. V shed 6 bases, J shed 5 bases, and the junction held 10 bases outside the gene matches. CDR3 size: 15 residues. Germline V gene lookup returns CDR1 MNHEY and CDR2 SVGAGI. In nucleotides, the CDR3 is TGTGCCAGCAGATATTTGGACAGGGGACCTGAGACCCAGTACTTC. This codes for CASRYLDRGPETQYF.

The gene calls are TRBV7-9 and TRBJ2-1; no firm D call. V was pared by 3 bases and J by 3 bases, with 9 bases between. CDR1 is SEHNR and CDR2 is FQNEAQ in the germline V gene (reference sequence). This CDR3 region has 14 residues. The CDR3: CASSFGSDYNEQFF. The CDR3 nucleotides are TGTGCCAGCAGCTTCGGGTCAGACTACAATGAGCAGTTCTTC.

CDR3 sequence (DNA): TGTGCCAGTAAACCCTACCCCGGGAAGTTCGAGGAGACCCAGTACTTC. It encodes CASKPYPGKFEETQYF. The chain uses TRBV19 and TRBJ2-5; a possible D gene is TRBD2 (5 bases). V lost 7 bases, J lost 5 bases, and 23 bases lay in between. CDR1 and CDR2 (germline): LNHDA, SQIVND (reference sequence). The CDR3 has 16 residues.

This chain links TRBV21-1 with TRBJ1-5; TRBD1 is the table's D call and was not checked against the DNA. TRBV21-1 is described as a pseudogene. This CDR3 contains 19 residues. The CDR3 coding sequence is TGTGCCAGCAGCAAAGCGAGACAGGGGTCCCCGGATGACAATCAGCCCCAGCATTTT. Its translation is CASSKARQGSPDDNQPQHF.

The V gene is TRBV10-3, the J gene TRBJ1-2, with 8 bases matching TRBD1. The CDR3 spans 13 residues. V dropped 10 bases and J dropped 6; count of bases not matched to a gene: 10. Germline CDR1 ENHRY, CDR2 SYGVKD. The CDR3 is CATMTGEENGYTF. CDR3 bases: TGTGCCACCATGACAGGGGAGGAGAATGGCTACACCTTC.

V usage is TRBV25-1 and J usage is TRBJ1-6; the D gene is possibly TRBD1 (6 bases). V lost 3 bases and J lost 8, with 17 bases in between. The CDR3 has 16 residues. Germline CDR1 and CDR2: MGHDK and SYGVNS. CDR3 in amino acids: CASSDPSRGGYSPLHF. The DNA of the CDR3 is TGTGCCAGCAGTGACCCTTCCAGGGGTGGCTATTCACCCCTCCACTTT.

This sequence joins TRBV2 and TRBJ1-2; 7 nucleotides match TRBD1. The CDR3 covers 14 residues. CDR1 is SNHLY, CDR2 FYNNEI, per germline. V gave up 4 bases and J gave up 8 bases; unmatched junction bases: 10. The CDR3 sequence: CASSGDPGGGGYTF. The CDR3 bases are TGTGCCAGCAGTGGTGACCCAGGGGGAGGAGGCTACACCTTC.

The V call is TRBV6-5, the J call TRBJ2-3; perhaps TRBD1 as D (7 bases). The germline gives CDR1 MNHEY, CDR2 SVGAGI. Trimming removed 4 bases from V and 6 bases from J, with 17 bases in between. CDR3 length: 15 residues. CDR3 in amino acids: CASSSRGAPVDTQYF. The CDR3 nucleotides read TGTGCCAGCAGTTCCAGGGGGGCCCCAGTCGATACGCAGTATTTT.

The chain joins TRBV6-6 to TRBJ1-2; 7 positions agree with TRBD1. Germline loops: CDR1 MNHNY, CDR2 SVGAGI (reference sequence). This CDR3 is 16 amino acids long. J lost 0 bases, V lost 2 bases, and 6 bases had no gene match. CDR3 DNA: TGTGCCAGCAGTTACCCTACGACAGGGACTAACTATGGCTACACCTTC. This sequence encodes CASSYPTTGTNYGYTF.

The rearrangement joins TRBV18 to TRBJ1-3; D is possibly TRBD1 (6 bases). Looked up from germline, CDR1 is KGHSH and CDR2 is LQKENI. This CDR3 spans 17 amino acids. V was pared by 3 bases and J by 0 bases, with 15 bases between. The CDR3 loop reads CASSPLDSQASGNTIYF. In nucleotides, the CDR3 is TGTGCCAGCTCACCGCTGGACAGTCAAGCCTCTGGAAACACCATATATTTT.

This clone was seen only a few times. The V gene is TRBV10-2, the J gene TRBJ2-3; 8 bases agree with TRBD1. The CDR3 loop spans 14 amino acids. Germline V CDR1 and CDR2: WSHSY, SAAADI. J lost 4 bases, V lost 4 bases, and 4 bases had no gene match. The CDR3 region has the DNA TGCGCCAGCAGTGGACAGGGGTCCCCAGATACGCAGTATTTT. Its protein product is CASSGQGSPDTQYF.

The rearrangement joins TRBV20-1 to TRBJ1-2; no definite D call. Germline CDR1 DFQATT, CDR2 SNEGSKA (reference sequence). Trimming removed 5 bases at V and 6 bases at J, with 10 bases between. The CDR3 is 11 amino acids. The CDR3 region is CSARGGHGYTF. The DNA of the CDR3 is TGCAGTGCTCGGGGTGGGCATGGCTACACCTTC.